This TCR beta chain was recorded in a study of immune characterization of retroperitoneal liposarcoma. TCRdb fed the PCR reads into MiXCR, producing one record per CDR3 protein. The sample records 12,000 or so distinct CDR3 sequences, about 26% being singletons. Trimming removed 8 bases from V and 5 bases from J, with 16 bases in between. This CDR3 contains 14 residues. Germline loops: CDR1 MRHNA, CDR2 SNTAGT. The receptor was derived from a female donor with retroperitoneal liposarcoma. Sequencing was carried out using tumor tissue. The chain employs TRBV6-4 and TRBJ2-1, with a possible D match to TRBD2 (6 bases). The CDR3 nucleotides read TGTGCCAGCTGCCTGAGGGGCGGGGACAATGAGCAGTTCTTC. Its translation is CASCLRGGDNEQFF.